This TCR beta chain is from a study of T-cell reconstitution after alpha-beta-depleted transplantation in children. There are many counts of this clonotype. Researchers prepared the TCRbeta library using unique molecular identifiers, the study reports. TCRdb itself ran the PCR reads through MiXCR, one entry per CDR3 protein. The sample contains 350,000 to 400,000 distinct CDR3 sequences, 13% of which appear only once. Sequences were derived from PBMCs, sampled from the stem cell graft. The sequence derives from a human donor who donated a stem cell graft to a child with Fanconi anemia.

CDR3 residues: CASSPGTEYSPLHF. The CDR3 DNA sequence: TGTGCCAGCAGCCCTGGGACTGAGTATTCACCCCTCCACTTT. The chain recombines TRBV12-3 or TRBV12-4 with TRBJ1-6; D perhaps matches TRBD1 (5 bases). The CDR3 covers 14 residues. Between the trimmed V and J ends, which lost 6 bases and 8 bases, there was a span of 14 bases.